The 27 T cell receptor beta chains listed next were all sequenced from one sample in a study of blood T cell repertoires in COVID-19. TCRdb's table, derived via immunoSEQ multiplex PCR, lists solely in-frame clones and lacks some. The sample carries 150,000 or so clones, 85% to 95% recorded once. The sample taken for sequencing was peripheral blood. The receptors come from a woman between 50 and 59 years old with acute or convalescent COVID-19.

The CDR3 loop is CASSQAQGSYNEQFF. The CDR3 DNA sequence: TGCGCCAGCAGCCAAGCGCAGGGCTCCTACAATGAGCAGTTCTTC. This chain joins TRBV4-3 and TRBJ2-1; possibly TRBD1 for D (5 bases). Germline V gives CDR1 LGHNA, CDR2 YSLEER. This CDR3 has 15 amino acids. V lost 1 base and J 0 bases, leaving 7 bases between the germline ends.

This chain joins TRBV28 and TRBJ2-5; weak D call: TRBD2 (6 bases). The V end lost 8 bases, the J end lost 0 bases, and 16 bases lay between the germline ends. Germline V lookup: CDR1 MDHEN, CDR2 SYDVKM. The CDR3 consists of 15 residues. CDR3 in DNA: TGTGCCAGCTTGACGGCGGGAAGGTACCAAGAGACCCAGTACTTC. Encoded protein: CASLTAGRYQETQYF.

The chain employs TRBV7-8 and TRBJ1-2; D is ambiguous. Trimming took off 5 bases at V and 8 bases at J, with 12 bases between the two ends. In germline, CDR1 is SGHVS, CDR2 FQNEAQ. The CDR3 has 12 residues. CDR3 sequence reads: CASSPAALGYTF. In DNA form, the CDR3 reads TGTGCCAGCAGCCCAGCGGCCTTGGGCTACACCTTC.

In this sample, this clone turned up once. The chain joins TRBV6-2 or TRBV6-3 to TRBJ2-7; TRBD2 is a possible D gene (6 bases). The CDR3 is 13 residues long. Between the trimmed V and J ends, which lost 2 bases and 4 bases, there was a span of 9 bases. CDR1 is MNHEY and CDR2 is SVGEGT in the germline V gene. DNA of the CDR3: TGTGCCAGCAGTTACCGGGGGTCATACGAGCAGTACTTC. Its translation: CASSYRGSYEQYF.

The chain recombines TRBV18 with TRBJ1-2; D perhaps matches TRBD1 (5 bases). Germline V gene sequence: CDR1 KGHSH, CDR2 LQKENI. The CDR3 spans 15 residues. Trimming shortened V by 6 bases and J by 2 bases, and 16 bases separated the two germline ends. CDR3 DNA sequence: TGTGCCAGCTCTCAAAATCCGGGACTAAACTATGGCTACACCTTC. Encoded protein: CASSQNPGLNYGYTF.

The gene calls are TRBV29-1 and TRBJ2-7, with 7 bases that match TRBD1. The V segment lost 7 bases and the J segment 4 bases; nucleotides outside the gene matches: 7. Germline loops: CDR1 SQVTM, CDR2 ANQGSEA. This CDR3 contains 12 residues. This chain's CDR3 is CSARDRPYEQYF. The CDR3 DNA is TGCAGCGCCCGGGACAGACCTTACGAGCAGTACTTC.

This rearrangement joins TRBV7-9 to TRBJ2-3, with a possible D match to TRBD2 (5 bases). V lost 2 bases and J lost 2, with 17 bases in between. This CDR3 has 17 residues. From germline, CDR1 is SEHNR and CDR2 FQNEAQ (reference sequence). The CDR3 is CASSLSFGESNTDTQYF. The CDR3, as DNA: TGTGCCAGCAGCTTAAGTTTTGGGGAGTCTAACACAGATACGCAGTATTTT.

The chain recombines TRBV6-5 with TRBJ1-5; D remains unclear. CDR1 and CDR2 from the germline V gene are MNHEY and SVGAGI. Trimming shortened V by 4 bases and J by 6 bases, and 13 bases separated the two germline ends. The length of the CDR3 is 14 residues. The CDR3 protein is CASSSLSGSQPQHF. CDR3 nucleotides: TGTGCCAGCAGTTCACTATCCGGCAGTCAGCCCCAGCATTTT.

The V and J genes are TRBV29-1 and TRBJ1-4; D is undetermined. Germline CDR1 is SQVTM and CDR2 is ANQGSEA. The CDR3 is 13 amino acids. Trimming cost V 1 base and J 10 bases, with 13 bases left between them. The CDR3 DNA sequence: TGCAGCGTTGAAGTGGAGGGTATGGGAAAACTGTTTTTT. Its protein product is CSVEVEGMGKLFF.

This rearrangement joins TRBV3-1 (or the pseudogene TRBV3-2) to TRBJ1-2; D is undetermined. Germline CDR1 reads LGHDT; CDR2 reads YNNKEL (reference sequence). There are 12 residues in the CDR3. Trimming shortened V by 0 bases and J by 6 bases, and 5 bases separated the two germline ends. The CDR3 DNA sequence: TGTGCCAGCAGCCAAGATCCTAATGGCTACACCTTC. Protein: CASSQDPNGYTF.

The chain links TRBV1 to TRBJ2-7; TRBD2, the table's D call, was not compared with the DNA. TRBV1 is flagged as a pseudogene. This CDR3 has 15 residues. This CDR3 reads CTRRNLPGGGYEQYF. The CDR3 DNA is TGCACCAGACGGAATCTTCCCGGGGGGGGCTACGAGCAGTACTTC.

The V gene is TRBV7-9, the J gene TRBJ2-7, with 9 nucleotides matching TRBD1. The CDR3 contains 15 residues. J was trimmed by 5 bases and V by 5 bases; bases with no gene match: 10. The V gene's germline CDR1 is SEHNR and CDR2 FQNEAQ (reference sequence). The DNA for the CDR3 is TGTGCCAGCAGCCCCGGGCTGGGACAGGGACACGAGCAGTACTTC. Protein product: CASSPGLGQGHEQYF.

The chain links TRBV7-2 to TRBJ1-5; D might be TRBD1 (5 bases). The CDR3 runs 12 residues. Trimming stripped 5 bases from V and 6 bases from J, with 8 bases between. The V gene's germline CDR1 is SGHTA and CDR2 FQGNSA. CDR3 sequence (DNA): TGTGCCAGCAGCCTGGACACTCAGCCCCAGCATTTT. Translating it yields CASSLDTQPQHF.

This chain joins TRBV19 and TRBJ1-1, with D perhaps TRBD1 (6 bases). Deletions cut 5 bases from V and 0 bases from J, with 16 bases between. There are 16 residues in the CDR3. The germline CDR1 and CDR2 sequences are LNHDA and SQIVND (reference sequence). The CDR3 protein is CASSLNRNRVNTEAFF. Here the CDR3 DNA reads TGTGCCAGTAGTCTCAACCGAAACAGGGTGAACACTGAAGCTTTCTTT.

This rearrangement joins TRBV7-9 to TRBJ1-1, with D possibly TRBD1 on 5 matching bases. The CDR3 extends over 13 amino acids. Germline CDR1 is SEHNR and CDR2 is FQNEAQ (reference sequence). Trimming removed 5 bases from V and 1 base from J, with 8 bases in between. CDR3 sequence reads: CASSLDRNTEAFF. CDR3 bases: TGTGCCAGCAGCCTTGACAGGAACACTGAAGCTTTCTTT.

This clone was recorded once. The CDR3 DNA reads TGTGCCTGGAGTGTACGACCGAACAGGGGTAGCAATCAGCCCCAGCATTTT. It is translated as CAWSVRPNRGSNQPQHF. The chain has TRBV30 and TRBJ1-5, with 7 bases fitting TRBD1. Germline CDR1 GTSNPN, CDR2 SVGIG (reference sequence). J lost 0 bases, V lost 0 bases, and 8 bases had no gene match. The CDR3 length is 17 residues.

The chain has TRBV11-3 and TRBJ2-2; TRBD2 aligns across 9 bases. Germline V gene lookup returns CDR1 SGHNT and CDR2 YENEEA. The V gene end was trimmed by 2 bases and the J gene end by 3 bases; junction bases not matched to a gene: 7. The CDR3 consists of 17 residues. In DNA, the CDR3 is TGTGCCAGCAGCTTAAGTCTGCGGGGGGGTGACACCGGGGAGCTGTTTTTT. Its translation is CASSLSLRGGDTGELFF. Based on the CDR3 plus reference TRBV11-3 and TRBJ2-2, the full variable domain is EAGVVQSPRYKIIEKKQPVAFWCNPISGHNTLYWYLQNLGQGPELLIRYENEEAVDDSQLPKDRFSAERLKGVDSTLKIQPAELGDSAVYLCASSLSLRGGDTGELFFGEGSRLTVL.

In its sample, this clone was seen once. The chain links TRBV30 to TRBJ1-4; TRBD1 aligns across 10 bases. The CDR3 extends over 14 amino acids. From germline, CDR1 is GTSNPN and CDR2 SVGIG (reference sequence). V shed 2 bases, J shed 4 bases, and the junction held 1 base outside the gene matches. The CDR3 nucleotides are TGTGCCTGGAGTCGGGACAGGGGTAATGAAAAACTGTTTTTT. Protein: CAWSRDRGNEKLFF.

The chain has TRBV24-1 and TRBJ2-3; D call uncertain. This CDR3 spans 14 amino acids. The V gene lost 4 bases and the J gene lost 6 bases, with 13 bases spanning the gap. The germline V gene has CDR1 KGHDR and CDR2 SFDVKD. Here the CDR3 DNA reads TGTGCCACCAGTGACCCACCGCTTGAGGATACGCAGTATTTT. Translating it yields CATSDPPLEDTQYF.

The chain has TRBV9 and TRBJ1-3, with no clear D. Germline CDR1 SGDLS, CDR2 YYNGEE. Trimming stripped 0 bases from V and 4 bases from J, with 11 bases between. CDR3 length: 15 amino acids. CDR3 region: CASSVGAGWGNTIYF. The CDR3 bases are TGTGCCAGCAGCGTAGGGGCGGGATGGGGAAACACCATATATTTT. The full variable domain, rest sourced from reference TRBV9 and TRBJ1-3, is DSGVTQTPKHLITATGQRVTLRCSPRSGDLSVYWYQQSLDQGLQFLIQYYNGEERAKGNILERFSAQQFPDLHSELNLSSLELGDSALYFCASSVGAGWGNTIYFGEGSWLTVV.

This chain connects TRBV3-1 (or the pseudogene TRBV3-2) to TRBJ2-7, with TRBD2 identical over 12 bases. V lost 3 bases and J lost 5; bases outside the gene matches: 2. Germline loops: CDR1 LGHDT, CDR2 YNNKEL (reference sequence). CDR3 length: 14 residues. The CDR3 region has the DNA TGTGCCAGCAGCCACCTAGCGGGGGGGCACGAGCAGTACTTC. Residues: CASSHLAGGHEQYF.

The gene calls are TRBV19 and TRBJ2-1; D possibly corresponds to TRBD2 (6 bases). The CDR3 consists of 16 residues. Germline V gives CDR1 LNHDA, CDR2 SQIVND (reference sequence). Trimming removed 3 bases at V and 0 bases at J, with 12 bases between. The chain's CDR3 is CASSILTGVSYNEQFF. CDR3 nucleotide sequence: TGTGCCAGTAGTATTCTAACGGGGGTCTCCTACAATGAGCAGTTCTTC. Full variable domain (rest looked up from reference TRBV19 and TRBJ2-1): DGGITQSPKYLFRKEGQNVTLSCEQNLNHDAMYWYRQDPGQGLRLIYYSQIVNDFQKGDIAEGYSVSREKKESFPLTVTSAQKNPTAFYLCASSILTGVSYNEQFFGPGTRLTVL.

The chain recombines TRBV19 with TRBJ2-7, with D tentatively TRBD1 (6 bases). There are 14 residues in the CDR3. Trimming took off 1 base at V and 3 bases at J, with 10 bases between the two ends. CDR1 LNHDA and CDR2 SQIVND come from the germline V gene (reference sequence). For the CDR3, the DNA is TGTGCCAGTAGTATAGGGGACACGTTCTACGAGCAGTACTTC. Protein sequence: CASSIGDTFYEQYF. Based on the CDR3 plus reference TRBV19 and TRBJ2-7, the full variable domain is DGGITQSPKYLFRKEGQNVTLSCEQNLNHDAMYWYRQDPGQGLRLIYYSQIVNDFQKGDIAEGYSVSREKKESFPLTVTSAQKNPTAFYLCASSIGDTFYEQYFGPGTRLTVT.

This chain connects TRBV5-4 to TRBJ1-1; D call uncertain. The CDR3 has 13 residues. Germline assignment: CDR1 SGHNT and CDR2 YYREEE (reference sequence). V gave up 2 bases and J gave up 0 bases, with 5 bases separating them. CDR3 sequence reads: CASSLTLNTEAFF. CDR3 bases: TGTGCCAGCAGCTTAACACTGAACACTGAAGCTTTCTTT.

CDR3 sequence: CASSERPGDTQYF. DNA of the CDR3: TGTGCCAGCAGCGAGCGACCGGGGGATACGCAGTATTTT. V gene TRBV7-2 combines with J gene TRBJ2-3, with a tentative D call TRBD2 (5 bases). The ends were cut back, 5 bases at V and 6 bases at J, with 12 bases in the middle. The CDR3 sequence is 13 residues long. Germline CDR1 SGHTA, CDR2 FQGNSA. The full variable domain, with the rest looked up from reference TRBV7-2 and TRBJ2-3, is GAGVSQSPSNKVTEKGKDVELRCDPISGHTALYWYRQSLGQGLEFLIYFQGNSAPDKSGLPSDRFSAERTGGSVSTLTIQRTQQEDSAVYLCASSERPGDTQYFGPGTRLTVL.

The V gene is TRBV28, the J gene TRBJ2-1; no clear D gene. V was trimmed by 5 bases and J by 0 bases, leaving 14 bases between them. Germline V lookup: CDR1 MDHEN, CDR2 SYDVKM. The CDR3 totals 16 residues. CDR3 loop: CASSPLLRSSYNEQFF. In nucleotides, the CDR3 is TGTGCCAGCAGTCCACTCCTCCGGTCCTCCTACAATGAGCAGTTCTTC.

The rearrangement links TRBV10-3 to TRBJ2-5, with 8 bases fitting TRBD1. The ends lost 10 bases at V and 3 bases at J; junction bases unmatched: 7. This CDR3 comprises 13 residues. CDR1 is ENHRY and CDR2 is SYGVKD in the germline V gene. The CDR3 sequence is CATQPGGEETQYF. CDR3 DNA: TGTGCCACCCAACCAGGGGGCGAAGAGACCCAGTACTTC.